The 5 T cell receptor beta chains below were found in one sample sequenced in a study of blood T cell repertoires in COVID-19. Profiled with immunoSEQ multiplex PCR; TCRdb holds only in-frame clones, not every one. Of a few hundred thousand clones listed, 85% to 90% are singletons. The sequenced sample consisted of PBMCs or T cells enriched from blood (not recorded which). The origin of the receptors is a woman in her forties or fifties who had recovered from COVID-19.

This chain links TRBV7-6 with TRBJ2-5; D is perhaps TRBD2 (5 bases). Trimming stripped 1 base from V and 5 bases from J, with 11 bases between. Germline assignment: CDR1 SGHVS and CDR2 FNYEAQ. CDR3 length equals 14 residues. The CDR3 DNA reads as TGTGCCAGCAGCTTAGGGCTAGCAAGGGAGACCCAGTACTTC. Amino acid sequence: CASSLGLARETQYF.

This clone was detected a few times. This chain uses TRBV4-3 with TRBJ1-3; D gene unclear. Per germline, CDR1 LGHNA and CDR2 YSLEER. There are 15 residues in the CDR3. The germline V and J ends were trimmed by 1 base and 4 bases, with 11 bases remaining between them. CDR3 coding DNA: TGCGCCAGCAGCCAAGTGGGCGGGGTAGGAAACACCATATATTTT. It is translated as CASSQVGGVGNTIYF.

The chain employs TRBV7-8 and TRBJ2-5, with 8 bases matching TRBD1. Germline V gives CDR1 SGHVS, CDR2 FQNEAQ. The V gene end was trimmed by 5 bases and the J gene end by 5 bases; junction bases not matched to a gene: 10. The CDR3 runs 15 residues. CDR3 nucleotide sequence: TGTGCCAGCAGCCGCGACAGGGGTGCAGTGGAGACCCAGTACTTC. This translates into CASSRDRGAVETQYF.

The CDR3 DNA sequence: TGTGCCAGCAGTGAAGACGCAGGCGGGGGTGAATACGAGCAGTACTTC. The encoded protein is CASSEDAGGGEYEQYF. The chain links TRBV2 to TRBJ2-7; 7 bases are a match to TRBD2. The CDR3 is made up of 16 amino acids. Germline V CDR1 and CDR2: SNHLY, FYNNEI. After removal of 1 base from V and 4 bases from J, the junction contained 10 bases not matched to a gene.

The chain couples TRBV27 to TRBJ1-6, with 9 positions matching TRBD1. V was clipped by 2 bases and J by 13 bases; unmatched bases: 9. CDR1 and CDR2 (germline): MNHEY, SMNVEV (reference sequence). The CDR3 covers 15 residues. DNA of the CDR3: TGTGCCAGCAGTTTAGGGACAGGGACATCATCGCCCCTCCACTTT. Translation gives CASSLGTGTSSPLHF.